These 2 T cell receptor beta chains were all obtained from the same sample, sequenced in a study of blood T cell repertoires in COVID-19 (dated by TCRdb to the early 2020s). The library was made by the immunoSEQ multiplex PCR assay. Not all clones reach the TCRdb copy of this immuneACCESS table, which keeps in-frame sequences only. Checked studies attribute under half of the gap to unresolved V genes and leave the rest unexplained. The sample table holds approximately 200,000 clones, of which around nine tenths were seen once. The ten largest clonotypes hold approximately 6% of the sample. Sequencing was carried out using peripheral blood. The origin of the receptors is a man between 60 and 70 years old who had recovered from COVID-19.

This chain joins TRBV30 and TRBJ2-7, with 9 bases fitting TRBD1. V was clipped by 3 bases and J by 3 bases; unmatched bases: 9. The CDR3 covers 15 residues. The germline V gene has CDR1 GTSNPN and CDR2 SVGIG (reference sequence). The CDR3 region is CAWRKTGTGSYEQYF. The CDR3 DNA is TGTGCCTGGAGGAAAACCGGGACAGGGAGCTACGAGCAGTACTTC.

The chain carries TRBV7-2 and TRBJ1-4; 10 bases agree with TRBD1. Germline trimming cut 3 bases from V and 8 bases from J; bases unmatched to any gene: 6. The CDR3 loop spans 15 amino acids. Germline CDR1 SGHTA, CDR2 FQGNSA. The CDR3 loop reads CASSLTGGAGEKLFF. The CDR3 DNA sequence: TGTGCCAGCAGCTTGACAGGGGGCGCTGGAGAAAAACTGTTTTTT.